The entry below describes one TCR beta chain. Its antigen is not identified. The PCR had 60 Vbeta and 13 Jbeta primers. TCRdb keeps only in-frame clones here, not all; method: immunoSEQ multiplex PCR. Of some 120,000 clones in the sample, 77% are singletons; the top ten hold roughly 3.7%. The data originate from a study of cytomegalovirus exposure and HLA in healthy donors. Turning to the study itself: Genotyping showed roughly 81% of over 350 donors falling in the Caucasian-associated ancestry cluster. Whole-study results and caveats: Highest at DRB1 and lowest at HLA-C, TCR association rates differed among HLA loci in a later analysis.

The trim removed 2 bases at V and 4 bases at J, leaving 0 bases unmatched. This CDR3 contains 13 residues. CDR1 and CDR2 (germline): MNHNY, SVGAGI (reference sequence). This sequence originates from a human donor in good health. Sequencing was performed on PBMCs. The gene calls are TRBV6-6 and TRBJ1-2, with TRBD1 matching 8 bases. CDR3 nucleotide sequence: TGTGCCAGCAGTTACGACAGGGGCTATGGCTACACCTTC. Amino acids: CASSYDRGYGYTF.